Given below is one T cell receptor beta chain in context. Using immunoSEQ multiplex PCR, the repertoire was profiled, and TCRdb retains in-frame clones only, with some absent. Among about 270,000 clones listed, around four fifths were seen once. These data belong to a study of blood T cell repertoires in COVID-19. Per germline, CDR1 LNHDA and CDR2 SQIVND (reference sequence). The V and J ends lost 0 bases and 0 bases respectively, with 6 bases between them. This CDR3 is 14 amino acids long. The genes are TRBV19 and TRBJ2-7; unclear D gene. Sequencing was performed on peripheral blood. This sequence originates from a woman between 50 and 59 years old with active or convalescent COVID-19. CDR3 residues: CASSIDLVSYEQYF. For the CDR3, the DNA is TGTGCCAGTAGTATAGACTTAGTCTCCTACGAGCAGTACTTC.